The T cell receptor beta chain described here comes from a study of cytomegalovirus exposure and HLA in healthy donors. About the study: Genetic ancestry analysis placed 81% of the roughly 400 donors that were genotyped in the Caucasian-associated cluster.

PCR used 60 Vbeta primers and 13 Jbeta primers. Assay used: immunoSEQ multiplex PCR; TCRdb lists only in-frame clones, some missing. The sample includes roughly 120,000 clones, around 72% of them seen just once. A remark on this clone: Its antigen remains unknown.

Whole-study findings and limits: On later analysis, the bulk of CMV-associated TCR beta chains appeared to be HLA-restricted. A missense DCLRE1C variant was associated with V- and J-gene trimming of TCR beta chains in a later analysis, and an independent cohort replicated the association.

Germline values: CDR1 LNHDA, CDR2 SQIVND (reference sequence). The CDR3 extends over 14 amino acids. With 5 bases removed from V and 4 bases from J, the gap between germline ends came to 12 bases. The clonotype was recovered from a middle-aged woman in good health and CMV-seropositive. The chain is built from TRBV19 and TRBJ1-5; D might be TRBD1 (6 bases). The sequenced sample was PBMCs. The CDR3 protein is CASSWAGENQPQHF. CDR3 coding DNA: TGTGCCAGTAGTTGGGCAGGGGAGAATCAGCCCCAGCATTTT.